This T cell receptor (beta chain) stems from a study of CD8+ T cells in alopecia areata. Extracted RNA was reverse transcribed into cDNA, the sequencing template. TCRdb's copy holds only in-frame clones and misses some; the assay was immunoSEQ multiplex PCR. This sample has approximately 200,000 clones, with 58% found just once. The CDR3 is 16 amino acids. Germline values: CDR1 LGHNA, CDR2 YSLEER. Trimming removed 0 bases from V and 8 bases from J, with 19 bases in between. Sample treatment: oral pan-JAK inhibitor, 5-10 mg twice daily. The TCR originated in a human donor with alopecia areata. Material: CD4+ T cells sorted from blood, obtained at week 24, from a patient treated with tofacitinib. The J gene is TRBJ1-2, the V gene TRBV4-3, with D possibly TRBD1 on 6 matching bases. The CDR3 spells CASSQEGAQLGRGYTF. In DNA form, the CDR3 reads TGCGCCAGCAGCCAAGAGGGGGCCCAGTTGGGCCGAGGCTACACCTTC.